This T cell receptor (beta chain) was identified in a study of spatial heterogeneity in lung cancer. Germline CDR1 reads DFQATT; CDR2 reads SNEGSKA (reference sequence). The CDR3 has 16 amino acids. V gave up 0 bases and J gave up 4 bases; unmatched junction bases: 9. Time point indicated: sample taken at primary tumor resection. Whole RNA from tumor, nontumor lung or frozen PBMC was sequenced unsorted. Every TCR cDNA molecule bore its own unique molecular identifier. In TCRdb, the 5' RACE reads were re-called with MiXCR into one record per CDR3 protein. Of tens of thousands of distinct CDR3 sequences listed, 4% to 6% are singletons. This clonotype has a count of ten or more.

This chain uses TRBV20-1 with TRBJ1-5; 7 positions match TRBD1. This receptor was identified in a female donor with early-stage non-small cell lung cancer. The input for sequencing was PBMCs, taken at surgery. The CDR3 sequence is CSARDPRSGGNQPQHF. The CDR3 DNA is TGCAGTGCTAGAGATCCTAGATCAGGGGGTAATCAGCCCCAGCATTTT.